The 9 T cell receptor beta chains below all came from one sample that was sequenced in a study of T cells in Graves' hyperthyroidism and ophthalmopathy. Template material for amplifying TCR beta CDR3 regions consisted of RNA transcripts. First-round RT-PCR of the TCR CDR3 relied on the HTBI primer set. TCRdb recomputed calls from the multiplex PCR reads with MiXCR, one row per CDR3 protein. The sample gives roughly 740,000 distinct CDR3 sequences, 16% of which show up once; around 8% is in the top ten. Sequenced material: blood. The source is a young man with Graves' hyperthyroidism.

This clonotype showed up many times. The chain joins TRBV2 to TRBJ2-1; D ambiguous. The CDR3 is made up of 12 amino acids. Germline values: CDR1 SNHLY, CDR2 FYNNEI. With 1 base removed from V and 9 bases from J, the gap between germline ends came to 7 bases. The CDR3 is CASSEEEREQFF. CDR3 coding DNA: TGTGCCAGCAGTGAAGAGGAGCGTGAGCAGTTCTTC.

This clonotype was seen at least ten times. The chain joins TRBV2 to TRBJ1-1; D is perhaps TRBD1 (5 bases). V was trimmed by 3 bases and J by 3 bases, leaving 20 bases between them. The germline CDR1 and CDR2 sequences are SNHLY and FYNNEI. The CDR3 is 17 residues long. The CDR3 DNA reads as TGTGCCAGCAGTGACTTCCTCACCAGCCAGGGTGACACTGAAGCTTTCTTT. It yields the protein CASSDFLTSQGDTEAFF.

In this sample, this clonotype turned up many times. J is TRBJ2-3 and V is TRBV6-2 or TRBV6-3, with D hard to call. In germline, CDR1 is MNHEY, CDR2 SVGEGT. Between the trimmed V and J ends, which lost 5 bases and 4 bases, there was a span of 16 bases. There are 15 residues in the CDR3. This chain's CDR3 is CASSKDQESADTQYF. The CDR3, as DNA: TGTGCCAGCAGTAAAGACCAAGAGAGCGCAGATACGCAGTATTTT.

At least ten counts were recorded for this clonotype. The chain is built from TRBV28 and TRBJ2-3; 7 nucleotides match TRBD2. Germline CDR1 MDHEN, CDR2 SYDVKM. V shed 4 bases, J shed 5 bases, and the junction held 9 bases outside the gene matches. CDR3 length equals 15 residues. CDR3 residues: CASSSGGSLGDTQYF. The CDR3 bases are TGTGCCAGCAGTTCGGGCGGGAGTCTTGGAGATACGCAGTATTTT.

This clonotype was found many times. J is TRBJ1-1 and V is TRBV29-1, with D perhaps TRBD1 (6 bases). The germline V and J ends were trimmed by 8 bases and 6 bases, with 13 bases remaining between them. The CDR3 spans 11 residues. Germline-derived CDR1 and CDR2 are SQVTM and ANQGSEA. The CDR3 coding sequence is TGCAGCTCATTCAACAGGGCTGAAGCTTTCTTT. Its protein is CSSFNRAEAFF.

At least ten counts were recorded for this clonotype. The rearrangement uses TRBV2 and TRBJ2-3; perhaps D is TRBD1 or TRBD2 (7 bases each). CDR3 length: 15 amino acids. V was shortened by 4 bases and J by 6 bases, with 17 bases between the two germline ends. In germline, CDR1 is SNHLY, CDR2 FYNNEI. The CDR3 nucleotides read TGTGCCAGCAGTGGACAGGGAGGGCCAGGTGATACGCAGTATTTT. This gives the protein CASSGQGGPGDTQYF.

At least ten counts were recorded for this clonotype. V usage is TRBV20-1 and J usage is TRBJ2-5; 7 nucleotides line up with TRBD1. V lost 1 base, J lost 5 bases, and 1 base stayed unmatched. The germline V gene encodes CDR1 DFQATT and CDR2 SNEGSKA (reference sequence). This CDR3 region has 12 residues. Here the CDR3 reads CSARVRGETQYF. CDR3 nucleotide sequence: TGCAGTGCTAGAGTCAGGGGGGAGACCCAGTACTTC.

V is TRBV3-1 and J is TRBJ2-7; D gene uncertain. The CDR3 is made up of 16 amino acids. Looked up from germline, CDR1 is LGHDT and CDR2 is YNNKEL (reference sequence). V was pared by 0 bases and J by 2 bases, with 14 bases between. The CDR3 reads CASSQDWSDSTYEQYF. In nucleotides, the CDR3 is TGTGCCAGCAGCCAAGATTGGAGCGACTCGACCTACGAGCAGTACTTC.

This clonotype came up many times. The chain combines TRBV15 with TRBJ1-1; D uncertain. The germline V gene encodes CDR1 LNHNV and CDR2 YYDKDF (reference sequence). V was trimmed by 8 bases and J by 1 base, leaving 5 bases between them. This CDR3 spans 11 amino acids. The CDR3 DNA is TGTGCCACCGTTGCGAACACTGAAGCTTTCTTT. Protein: CATVANTEAFF.